This T cell receptor (beta chain) was found in a study of T-cell memory formation after mild COVID-19. Across the study: Largely donor-specific sequence clusters came from a couple of donors. General study findings and limits: Day 15 to 85 contractors were CD4/CD8 balanced; later expanders leaned CD4+.

TCRdb processed the 5' RACE reads anew with MiXCR; each CDR3 protein has one entry. The sample includes about 180,000 distinct CDR3 sequences, approximately 16% of them seen just once. V trimming: 6 bases; J trimming: 7 bases; junction bases outside the gene matches: 13. The CDR3 totals 14 residues. Germline-derived CDR1 and CDR2 are DFQATT and SNEGSKA (reference sequence). Note on this clonotype: The antigen is unknown.

The material sequenced was PBMCs or a T cell subset sorted from them (not recorded which). This receptor was obtained from an adult woman who had mild COVID-19 (a few samples of this study predate the infection). Cell type and time point are not known. This chain joins TRBV20-1 and TRBJ1-1, with 8 nucleotides matching TRBD1. The CDR3 region is CSATSRDRTVEAFF. The CDR3 coding sequence is TGCAGTGCGACGTCCCGGGACAGGACGGTTGAAGCTTTCTTT.